The 5 T cell receptor beta chains below all came from one sample that was sequenced in a study of cytomegalovirus exposure and HLA in healthy donors. The data were produced by immunoSEQ multiplex PCR, yet TCRdb's version contains in-frame clones alone and is incomplete. Of more than 95,000 clones in the sample, 95% to 96% were seen once. Sequenced sample: PBMCs. These receptors came from a man between 18 and 29 years old in good health and CMV-seronegative.

This clone was seen only once. The J gene is TRBJ2-5, the V gene TRBV7-9; possible D gene TRBD2, 7 bases. The CDR3 has 16 amino acids. V was trimmed by 2 bases and J by 3 bases, leaving 16 bases between them. The germline gives CDR1 SEHNR, CDR2 FQNEAQ (reference sequence). The CDR3 DNA follows: TGTGCCAGCAGCTTAATAGGCAGGGGAGGGGAAGAGACCCAGTACTTC. Translated, it gives CASSLIGRGGEETQYF.

The chain couples TRBV4-3 to TRBJ2-5; possibly TRBD1 for D (6 bases). Trimming left V 0 bases short and J 5 bases short, with 25 bases between. The CDR3 spans 19 residues. In germline, CDR1 is LGHNA, CDR2 YSLEER. The CDR3 DNA is TGCGCCAGCAGCCAAGATCGAGTAATAGGGCAGGGGTTTGGTGAGACCCAGTACTTC. It yields the protein CASSQDRVIGQGFGETQYF.

This clone was detected only once. V gene TRBV19 combines with J gene TRBJ2-2; 13 positions agree with TRBD2. In germline, CDR1 is LNHDA, CDR2 SQIVND (reference sequence). The CDR3 consists of 17 residues. The J segment lost 5 bases and the V segment lost 5 bases, leaving 8 bases of the junction unmatched. The CDR3 DNA reads as TGTGCCAGTAGTCAACGGACTAGCGGGAGAGGGACCGGGGAGCTGTTTTTT. This sequence encodes CASSQRTSGRGTGELFF.

The chain links TRBV15 to TRBJ2-3, with D possibly TRBD1 on 5 matching bases. The CDR3 runs 12 residues. CDR1 LNHNV and CDR2 YYDKDF come from the germline V gene (reference sequence). V was pared by 5 bases and J by 10 bases, with 13 bases between. CDR3 DNA: TGTGCCACCAGCGGATCAGGGTGGGCGCAGTATTTT. It codes for CATSGSGWAQYF. Supplemented by reference TRBV15 and TRBJ2-3, the full variable domain reads DAMVIQNPRYQVTQFGKPVTLSCSQTLNHNVMYWYQQKSSQAPKLLFHYYDKDFNNEADTPDNFQSRRPNTSFCFLDIRSPGLGDTAMYLCATSGSGWAQYFGPGTRLTVL.

The chain has TRBV13 and TRBJ2-7, with 7 bases fitting TRBD2. The CDR3 has 15 amino acids. Germline assignment: CDR1 PRHDT and CDR2 FYEKMQ (reference sequence). V was clipped by 3 bases and J by 3 bases; unmatched bases: 8. Here the CDR3 DNA reads TGTGCCAGCAGCTTTACTAGCGCGCCTATCTACGAGCAGTACTTC. Translated: CASSFTSAPIYEQYF.